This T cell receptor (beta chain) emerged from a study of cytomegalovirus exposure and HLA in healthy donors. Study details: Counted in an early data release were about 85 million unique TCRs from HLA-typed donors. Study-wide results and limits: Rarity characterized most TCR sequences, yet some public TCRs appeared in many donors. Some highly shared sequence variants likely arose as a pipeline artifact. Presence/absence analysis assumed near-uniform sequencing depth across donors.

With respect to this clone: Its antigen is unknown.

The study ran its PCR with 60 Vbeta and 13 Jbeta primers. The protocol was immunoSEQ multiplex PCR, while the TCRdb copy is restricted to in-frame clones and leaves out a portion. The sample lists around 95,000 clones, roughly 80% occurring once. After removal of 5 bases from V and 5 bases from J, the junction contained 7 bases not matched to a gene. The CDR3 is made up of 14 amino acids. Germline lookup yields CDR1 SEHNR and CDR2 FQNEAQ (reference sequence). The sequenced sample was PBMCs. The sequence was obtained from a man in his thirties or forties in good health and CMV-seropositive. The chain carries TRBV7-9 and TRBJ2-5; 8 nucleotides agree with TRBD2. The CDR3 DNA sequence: TGTGCCAGCAGCATTAGCGGGGCTGGCGAGACCCAGTACTTC. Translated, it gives CASSISGAGETQYF.